This T cell receptor beta chain was retrieved from a study of T cells in Graves' hyperthyroidism and ophthalmopathy. This CDR3 region has 16 residues. Germline values: CDR1 SEHNR, CDR2 FQNEAQ (reference sequence). Losses at the gene ends were 1 base for V and 5 bases for J; bases not matched to a gene: 8. This clonotype appeared a few times. What it binds is unknown. Overall study results and limits: A model of 13 V-J pairs discriminated ophthalmopathy from stable hyperthyroidism.

Every diagnosis used clinical symptoms, serum thyroxine and TRAb, thyroid ultrasound and orbital computed tomography. PBMCs came from more than 9 ml fresh peripheral blood. Amplification of TCR beta CDR3 regions used RNA as the template. The HTBI primer set was used in a first-round RT-PCR of the TCR CDR3. Each CDR3 protein gets one entry after TCRdb re-called the multiplex PCR reads with MiXCR. The repertoire includes about 300,000 distinct CDR3 sequences, roughly 20% of them detected once, and less than 45% sits in the top ten. This receptor was obtained from a man over 45 with Graves' ophthalmopathy. The chain carries TRBV7-9 and TRBJ2-1, with TRBD2 identical over 7 bases. The sample comprised blood. CDR3 nucleotide sequence: TGTGCCAGCAGCTTAGTCGGCGGGAGTAGGGACAATGAGCAGTTCTTC. Translated, it gives CASSLVGGSRDNEQFF. The full variable domain, completed using reference TRBV7-9 and TRBJ2-1, is DTGVSQNPRHKITKRGQNVTFRCDPISEHNRLYWYRQTLGQGPEFLTYFQNEAQLEKSRLLSDRFSAERPKGSFSTLEIQRTEQGDSAMYLCASSLVGGSRDNEQFFGPGTRLTVL.